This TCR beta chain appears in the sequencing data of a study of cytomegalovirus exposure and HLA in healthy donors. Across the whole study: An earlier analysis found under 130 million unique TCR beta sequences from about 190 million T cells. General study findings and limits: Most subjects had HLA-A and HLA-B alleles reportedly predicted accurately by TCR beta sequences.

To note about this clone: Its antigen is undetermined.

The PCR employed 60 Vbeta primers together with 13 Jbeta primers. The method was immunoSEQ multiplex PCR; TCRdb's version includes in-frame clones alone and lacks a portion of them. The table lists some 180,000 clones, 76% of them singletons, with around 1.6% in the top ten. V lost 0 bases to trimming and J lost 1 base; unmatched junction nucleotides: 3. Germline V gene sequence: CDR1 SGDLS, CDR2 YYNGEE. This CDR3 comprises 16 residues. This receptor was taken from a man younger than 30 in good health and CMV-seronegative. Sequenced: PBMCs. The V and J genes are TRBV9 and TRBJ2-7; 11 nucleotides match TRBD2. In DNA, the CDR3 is TGTGCCAGCAGCGTAGGCCCTAGCGGGAGGTCCTACGAGCAGTACTTC. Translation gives CASSVGPSGRSYEQYF. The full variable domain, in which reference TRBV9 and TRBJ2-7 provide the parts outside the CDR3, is DSGVTQTPKHLITATGQRVTLRCSPRSGDLSVYWYQQSLDQGLQFLIQYYNGEERAKGNILERFSAQQFPDLHSELNLSSLELGDSALYFCASSVGPSGRSYEQYFGPGTRLTVT.